This T cell receptor (beta chain) was sequenced during a study of T cell responses to AZD1222 COVID-19 vaccine. Study results and limitations: Seropositive at baseline were only 5 or 6 AZD1222 recipients. Spike-wide vaccine-associated CD4 TCRs dominated at 160-218 and 743-854. Two doses of AZD1222 preceded a rise in Spike-specific TCR breadth and depth. Clonal diversity was possibly underestimated; the donors were predominantly white British and more often female.

Germline loops: CDR1 MGHRA, CDR2 YSYEKL. The ends were cut back, 4 bases at V and 1 base at J, with 10 bases in the middle. CDR3 size: 14 residues. On this clone itself: Its antigen remains unknown.

Libraries were prepared by immunoSEQ multiplex PCR; TCRdb keeps only in-frame clonotypes and omits some of them. The sample shows 130,000 to 150,000 clones, approximately 89% of them seen only once. This clonotype originated in an adult who received the AZD1222 COVID-19 vaccine. The input for sequencing was peripheral blood, taken 28 days after the second AZD1222 dose. The chain combines TRBV4-1 with TRBJ1-1; D ambiguous. The CDR3 nucleotides are TGCGCCAGCAGCCTAAGACACCCGAACACTGAAGCTTTCTTT. It encodes CASSLRHPNTEAFF.